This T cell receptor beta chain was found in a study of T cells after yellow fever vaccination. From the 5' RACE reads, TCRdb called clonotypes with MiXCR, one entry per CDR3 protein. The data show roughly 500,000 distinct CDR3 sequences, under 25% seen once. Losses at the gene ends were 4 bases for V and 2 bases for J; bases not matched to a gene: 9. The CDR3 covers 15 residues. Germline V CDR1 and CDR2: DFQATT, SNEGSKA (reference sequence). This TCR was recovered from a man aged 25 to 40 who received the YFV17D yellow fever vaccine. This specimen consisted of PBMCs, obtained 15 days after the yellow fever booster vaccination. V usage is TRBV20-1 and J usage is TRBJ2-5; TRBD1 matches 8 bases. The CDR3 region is CSANRQGRVQETQYF. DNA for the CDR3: TGCAGTGCTAACCGACAGGGGCGAGTTCAAGAGACCCAGTACTTC.